The next 14 T cell receptor beta chains were all read from a single sample in a study of Ad26.COV2.S vaccination and SARS-CoV-2 variants. Assay used: immunoSEQ multiplex PCR; TCRdb lists only in-frame clones, some missing. The table shows some 640,000 clones, with around 92% occurring only once. Stated treatment: over 15 received Ad26.COV2.S at low or high dose, single or two shots; roughly five received placebo; per-sample allocation not given. Specimens were obtained on day 63 following the first vaccine or placebo injection. The sample in question was peripheral blood, obtained in a trial of Ad26.COV2.S vaccine versus placebo. These receptor sequences come from a person between 18 and 59 years old who received the Ad26.COV2.S COVID-19 vaccine or a placebo.

J is TRBJ2-5 and V is TRBV27; a weak D match, TRBD1 (6 bases). The CDR3 length is 15 residues. V was cut by 0 bases and J by 5 bases, with 13 bases left in between. Germline V gene sequence: CDR1 MNHEY, CDR2 SMNVEV (reference sequence). The CDR3 sequence: CASSLSYRVEETQYF. The CDR3 DNA is TGTGCCAGCAGTTTATCGTACAGGGTTGAGGAGACCCAGTACTTC.

This rearrangement joins TRBV24-1 to TRBJ2-2; 14 bases are a match to TRBD2. Germline V CDR1 and CDR2: KGHDR, SFDVKD. The CDR3 runs 17 residues. With 7 bases clipped from V and 4 bases from J, the junction kept 7 bases outside the gene matches. This CDR3 reads CATSKGTSGRGTGELFF. The CDR3 DNA reads as TGTGCCACCAGCAAAGGGACTAGCGGGAGAGGCACCGGGGAGCTGTTTTTT.

V usage is TRBV20-1 and J usage is TRBJ2-3; 8 bases align to TRBD2. V lost 3 bases and J lost 3; bases outside the gene matches: 5. Germline V gene data show CDR1 as DFQATT and CDR2 as SNEGSKA (reference sequence). The CDR3 totals 14 residues. The CDR3 protein is CSASGLAITDTQYF. CDR3 DNA: TGCAGTGCTAGTGGACTAGCAATAACAGATACGCAGTATTTT.

V and J are TRBV3-1 (or the pseudogene TRBV3-2) and TRBJ2-3; the D gene is possibly TRBD1 (6 bases). V lost 0 bases, J lost 8 bases, and 15 bases lay in between. Germline CDR1 LGHDT, CDR2 YNNKEL (reference sequence). This CDR3 has 15 amino acids. The CDR3 region is CASSQDQGGARTQYF. The DNA of the CDR3 is TGTGCCAGCAGCCAAGATCAAGGGGGAGCGCGTACGCAGTATTTT.

The rearrangement joins TRBV15 to TRBJ2-7, with 7 bases that match TRBD2. The CDR3 extends over 15 amino acids. V was pared by 0 bases and J by 2 bases, with 4 bases of the junction left unmatched. Per the germline V gene, CDR1 is LNHNV and CDR2 is YYDKDF (reference sequence). The CDR3 bases are TGTGCCACCAGCAGAGATTTAGCGGGTCCCTACGAGCAGTACTTC. It translates to CATSRDLAGPYEQYF.

The chain is built from TRBV18 and TRBJ1-5, with 11 bases lining up with TRBD1. Looked up from germline, CDR1 is KGHSH and CDR2 is LQKENI. The CDR3 is 14 amino acids. V was clipped by 3 bases and J by 7 bases; unmatched bases: 2. The CDR3: CASSPGTGGQPQHF. CDR3 DNA sequence: TGTGCCAGCTCACCGGGGACAGGGGGACAGCCCCAGCATTTT.

The rearrangement uses TRBV9 and TRBJ2-2; no definite D call. The CDR3 is 15 amino acids. The V end lost 0 bases, the J end lost 1 base, and 7 bases lay between the germline ends. Looked up from germline, CDR1 is SGDLS and CDR2 is YYNGEE. CDR3 in amino acids: CASSVGGLNTGELFF. The CDR3 DNA reads as TGTGCCAGCAGCGTAGGAGGATTGAACACCGGGGAGCTGTTTTTT.

The chain is built from TRBV18 and TRBJ1-1, with a possible D match to TRBD1 (5 bases). Trimming shortened V by 2 bases and J by 6 bases, and 10 bases separated the two germline ends. The CDR3 runs to 13 residues. Germline CDR1 is KGHSH and CDR2 is LQKENI. The CDR3 DNA is TGTGCCAGCTCACCAACGTCCAGGGCTGAAGCTTTCTTT. Translated: CASSPTSRAEAFF.

In the case of this clone: Other DNA sequences in the sample encode the same CDR3. The chain recombines TRBV6-5 with TRBJ1-2; no reliable D call. The ends were cut back, 0 bases at V and 1 base at J, with 3 bases in the middle. This CDR3 contains 13 residues. Germline V CDR1 and CDR2: MNHEY, SVGAGI. CDR3 sequence reads: CASSYSGNYGYTF. DNA for the CDR3: TGTGCCAGCAGTTACTCCGGTAACTATGGCTACACCTTC.

This clone was observed a handful of times. The CDR3 sequence: CAWNLAGSSYNSPLHF. CDR3 sequence (DNA): TGTGCCTGGAACTTAGCGGGGAGCTCCTATAATTCACCCCTCCACTTT. The chain joins TRBV30 to TRBJ1-6; D remains ambiguous. The CDR3 runs 16 residues. Germline V gene sequence: CDR1 GTSNPN, CDR2 SVGIG (reference sequence). V was cut by 4 bases and J by 0 bases, with 13 bases left in between.

The chain carries TRBV27 and TRBJ2-1; 12 bases map to TRBD2. From germline, CDR1 is MNHEY and CDR2 SMNVEV (reference sequence). The CDR3 sequence is 15 residues long. Trimming at V came to 5 bases and at J to 7 bases, leaving 6 bases not matched to a gene. CDR3 loop: CASSPLAGGLNEQFF. CDR3 nucleotides: TGTGCCAGCAGTCCACTAGCGGGAGGTCTAAATGAGCAGTTCTTC.

The rearrangement joins TRBV5-1 to TRBJ2-7, with a tentative D call TRBD1 (6 bases). V lost 2 bases, J lost 2 bases, and 14 bases lay in between. Germline V CDR1 and CDR2: SGHRS, YFSETQ. This CDR3 is built from 15 residues. This CDR3 reads CASSFGPGQTYEQYF. The CDR3 coding sequence is TGCGCCAGCAGCTTTGGGCCGGGACAAACCTACGAGCAGTACTTC.

This clone was observed once. This chain uses TRBV19 with TRBJ2-3; D remains unclear. Germline V lookup: CDR1 LNHDA, CDR2 SQIVND (reference sequence). Trimming stripped 6 bases from V and 0 bases from J, with 10 bases between. This CDR3 is built from 14 residues. The CDR3: CASSAYSSTDTQYF. DNA for the CDR3: TGTGCCAGTAGCGCCTACTCTAGCACAGATACGCAGTATTTT.

The rearrangement joins TRBV6-2 or TRBV6-3 to TRBJ1-2; D unclear. Germline CDR1 MNHEY, CDR2 SVGEGT. The CDR3 sequence is 13 residues long. V shed 5 bases and J shed 3 bases, with 10 bases lying between them. The CDR3 loop reads CASSTDQHYGYTF. The CDR3 nucleotides read TGTGCCAGCAGTACAGATCAGCACTATGGCTACACCTTC.